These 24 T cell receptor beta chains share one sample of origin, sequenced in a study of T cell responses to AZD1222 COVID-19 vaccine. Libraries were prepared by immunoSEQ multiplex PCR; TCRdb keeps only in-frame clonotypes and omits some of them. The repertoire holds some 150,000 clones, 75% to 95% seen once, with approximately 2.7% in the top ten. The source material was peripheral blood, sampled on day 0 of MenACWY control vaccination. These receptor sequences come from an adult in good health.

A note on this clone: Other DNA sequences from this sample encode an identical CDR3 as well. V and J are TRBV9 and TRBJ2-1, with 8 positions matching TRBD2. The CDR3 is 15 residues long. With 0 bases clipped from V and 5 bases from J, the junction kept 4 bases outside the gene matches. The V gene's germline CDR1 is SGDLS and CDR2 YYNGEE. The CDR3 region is CASSVDGGANNEQFF. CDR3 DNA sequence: TGTGCCAGCAGCGTAGACGGGGGGGCCAACAATGAGCAGTTCTTC. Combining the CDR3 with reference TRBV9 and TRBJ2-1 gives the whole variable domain DSGVTQTPKHLITATGQRVTLRCSPRSGDLSVYWYQQSLDQGLQFLIQYYNGEERAKGNILERFSAQQFPDLHSELNLSSLELGDSALYFCASSVDGGANNEQFFGPGTRLTVL.

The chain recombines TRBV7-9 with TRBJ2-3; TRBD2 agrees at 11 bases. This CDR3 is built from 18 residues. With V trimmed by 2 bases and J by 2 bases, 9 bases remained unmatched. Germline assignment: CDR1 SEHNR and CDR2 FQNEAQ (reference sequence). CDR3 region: CASSLSFGTSGYTDTQYF. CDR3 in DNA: TGTGCCAGCAGCTTATCGTTTGGGACTAGCGGATACACAGATACGCAGTATTTT.

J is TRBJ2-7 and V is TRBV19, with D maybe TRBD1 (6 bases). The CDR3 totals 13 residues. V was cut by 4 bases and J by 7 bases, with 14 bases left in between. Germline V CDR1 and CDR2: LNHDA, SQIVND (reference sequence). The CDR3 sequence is CASSRDGGAEQYF. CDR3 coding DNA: TGTGCCAGTAGTAGGGATGGGGGCGCAGAGCAGTACTTC.

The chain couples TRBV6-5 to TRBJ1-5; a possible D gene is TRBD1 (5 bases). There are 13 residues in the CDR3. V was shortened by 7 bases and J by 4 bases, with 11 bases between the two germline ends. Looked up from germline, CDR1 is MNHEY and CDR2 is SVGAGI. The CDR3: CASKRTPNQPQHF. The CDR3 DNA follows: TGTGCCAGCAAGAGGACACCGAATCAGCCCCAGCATTTT.

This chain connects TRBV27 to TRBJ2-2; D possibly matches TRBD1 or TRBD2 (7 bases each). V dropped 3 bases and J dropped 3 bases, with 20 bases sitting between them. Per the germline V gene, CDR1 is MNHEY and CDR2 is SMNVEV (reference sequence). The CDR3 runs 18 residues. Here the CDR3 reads CASSLHRGGLADTGELFF. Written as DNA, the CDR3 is TGTGCCAGCAGTTTGCACAGGGGAGGGCTAGCTGACACCGGGGAGCTGTTTTTT.

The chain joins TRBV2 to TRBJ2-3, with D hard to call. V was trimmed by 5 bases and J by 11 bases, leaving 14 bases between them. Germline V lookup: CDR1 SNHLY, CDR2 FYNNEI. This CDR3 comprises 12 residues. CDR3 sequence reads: CASSSLELRQYF. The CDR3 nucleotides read TGTGCCAGCAGTTCACTGGAGTTGAGGCAGTATTTT.

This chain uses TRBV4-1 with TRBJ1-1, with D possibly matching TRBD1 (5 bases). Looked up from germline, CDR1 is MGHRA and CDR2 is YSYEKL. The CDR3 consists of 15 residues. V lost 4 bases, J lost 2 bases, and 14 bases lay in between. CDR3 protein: CASSLSGIGNTEAFF. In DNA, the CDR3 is TGCGCCAGCAGCCTATCAGGGATCGGAAACACTGAAGCTTTCTTT.

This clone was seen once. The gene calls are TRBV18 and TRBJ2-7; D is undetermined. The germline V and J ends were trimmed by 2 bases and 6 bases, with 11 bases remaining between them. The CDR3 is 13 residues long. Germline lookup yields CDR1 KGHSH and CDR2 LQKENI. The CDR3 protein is CASSPSAPSEQYF. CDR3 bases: TGTGCCAGCTCACCATCGGCCCCCTCCGAGCAGTACTTC.

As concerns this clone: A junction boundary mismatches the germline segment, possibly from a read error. The CDR3 region is CASSWGLAGGEDF. The CDR3 nucleotides are TGTGCCAGCAGCTGGGGACTAGCGGGAGGTGAAGACTTC. The gene calls are TRBV5-6 and TRBJ2-7; 15 nucleotides agree with TRBD2. The length of the CDR3 is 13 residues. CDR1 and CDR2 from the germline V gene are SGHDT and YYEEEE.

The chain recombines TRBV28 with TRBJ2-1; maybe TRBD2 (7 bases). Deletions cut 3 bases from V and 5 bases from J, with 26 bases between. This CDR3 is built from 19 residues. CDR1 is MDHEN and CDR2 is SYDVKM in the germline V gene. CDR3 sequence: CASSFRRGGGGGLDNEQFF. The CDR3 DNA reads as TGTGCCAGCAGTTTTCGGCGAGGGGGGGGCGGCGGGTTGGACAATGAGCAGTTCTTC.

The CDR3 sequence: CASSQTGTSGGRYYEQYF. The CDR3 DNA is TGCGCCAGCAGCCAAACTGGGACTAGCGGGGGGCGTTACTACGAGCAGTACTTC. The J gene is TRBJ2-7, the V gene TRBV4-1; 15 bases align to TRBD2. Per germline, CDR1 MGHRA and CDR2 YSYEKL. Losses at the gene ends were 2 bases for V and 3 bases for J; bases not matched to a gene: 8. The length of the CDR3 is 18 residues.

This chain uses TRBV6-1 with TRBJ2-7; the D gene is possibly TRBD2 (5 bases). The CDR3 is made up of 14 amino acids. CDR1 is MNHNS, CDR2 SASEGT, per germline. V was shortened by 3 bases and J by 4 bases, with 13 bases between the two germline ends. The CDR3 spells CASSEGAGRYEQYF. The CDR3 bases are TGTGCCAGCAGTGAGGGAGCAGGTCGGTACGAGCAGTACTTC.

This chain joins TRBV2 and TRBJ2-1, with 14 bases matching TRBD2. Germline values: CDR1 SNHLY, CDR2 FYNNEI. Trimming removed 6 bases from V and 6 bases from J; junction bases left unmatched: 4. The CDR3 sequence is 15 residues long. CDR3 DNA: TGTGCCAGCAGGACCGGGACTAGCGGGAGCAATGAGCAGTTCTTC. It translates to CASRTGTSGSNEQFF.

The CDR3: CAIRPGGQERTNEKLFF. CDR3 DNA sequence: TGTGCCATCAGGCCGGGTGGGCAGGAGAGAACTAATGAAAAACTGTTTTTT. This rearrangement joins TRBV10-3 to TRBJ1-4; no definite D call. The CDR3 is 17 amino acids. V lost 6 bases, J lost 1 base, and 18 bases lay in between. The germline CDR1 and CDR2 sequences are ENHRY and SYGVKD.

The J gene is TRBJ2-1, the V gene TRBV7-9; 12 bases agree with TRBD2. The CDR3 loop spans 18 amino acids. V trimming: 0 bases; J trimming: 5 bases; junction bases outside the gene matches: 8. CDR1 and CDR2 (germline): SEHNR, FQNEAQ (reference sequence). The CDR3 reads CASSLALGLAGRNNEQFF. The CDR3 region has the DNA TGTGCCAGCAGCTTAGCCCTCGGACTAGCGGGGCGGAACAATGAGCAGTTCTTC. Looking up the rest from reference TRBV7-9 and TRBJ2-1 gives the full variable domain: DTGVSQNPRHKITKRGQNVTFRCDPISEHNRLYWYRQTLGQGPEFLTYFQNEAQLEKSRLLSDRFSAERPKGSFSTLEIQRTEQGDSAMYLCASSLALGLAGRNNEQFFGPGTRLTVL.

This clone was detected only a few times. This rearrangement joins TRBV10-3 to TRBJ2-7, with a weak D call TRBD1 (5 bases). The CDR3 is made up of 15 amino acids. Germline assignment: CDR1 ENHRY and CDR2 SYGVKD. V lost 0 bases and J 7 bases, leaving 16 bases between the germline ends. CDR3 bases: TGTGCCATCAGTGAGTCAGTACAGGTGATTGGAGAGCAGTACTTC. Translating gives CAISESVQVIGEQYF.

This CDR3 is CASSPQASRLDGYTF. CDR3 DNA sequence: TGTGCCAGCAGCCCCCAGGCCAGCCGTCTGGATGGCTACACCTTC. This rearrangement joins TRBV9 to TRBJ1-2; no definite D call. This CDR3 is built from 15 residues. V lost 4 bases to trimming and J lost 6 bases, with 19 bases between them. Germline CDR1 SGDLS, CDR2 YYNGEE.

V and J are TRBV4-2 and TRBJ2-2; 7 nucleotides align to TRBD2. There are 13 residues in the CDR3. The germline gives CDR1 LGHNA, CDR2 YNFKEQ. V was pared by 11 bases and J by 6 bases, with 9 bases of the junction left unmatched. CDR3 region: CASRGGSAGELFF. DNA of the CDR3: TGTGCCTCCCGGGGAGGGTCAGCCGGGGAGCTGTTTTTT.

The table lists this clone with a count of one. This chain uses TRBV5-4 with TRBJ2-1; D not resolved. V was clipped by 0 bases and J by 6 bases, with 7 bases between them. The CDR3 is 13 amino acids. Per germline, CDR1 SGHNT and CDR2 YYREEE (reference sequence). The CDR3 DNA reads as TGTGCCAGCAGCTTGGCCTACGGCAATGAGCAGTTCTTC. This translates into CASSLAYGNEQFF.

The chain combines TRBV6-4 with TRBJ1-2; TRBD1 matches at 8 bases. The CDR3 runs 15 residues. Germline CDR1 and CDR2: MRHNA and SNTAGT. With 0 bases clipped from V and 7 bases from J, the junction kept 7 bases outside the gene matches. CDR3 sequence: CASSDSGTGQGGYTF. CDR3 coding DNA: TGTGCCAGCAGTGACTCAGGGACAGGCCAGGGTGGCTACACCTTC.

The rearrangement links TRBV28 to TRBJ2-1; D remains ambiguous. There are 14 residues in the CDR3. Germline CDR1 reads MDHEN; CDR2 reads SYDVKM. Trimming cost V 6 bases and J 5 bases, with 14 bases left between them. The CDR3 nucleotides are TGTGCCAGCAGGAATGTTGCCTTACACAATGAGCAGTTCTTC. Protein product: CASRNVALHNEQFF. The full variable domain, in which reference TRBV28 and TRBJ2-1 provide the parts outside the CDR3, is DVKVTQSSRYLVKRTGEKVFLECVQDMDHENMFWYRQDPGLGLRLIYFSYDVKMKEKGDIPEGYSVSREKKERFSLILESASTNQTSMYLCASRNVALHNEQFFGPGTRLTVL.

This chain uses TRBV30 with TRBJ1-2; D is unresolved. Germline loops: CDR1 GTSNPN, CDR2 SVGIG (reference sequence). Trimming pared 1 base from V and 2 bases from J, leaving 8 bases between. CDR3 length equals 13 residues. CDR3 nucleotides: TGTGCCTGGAGTGACAACAAGAACTATGGCTACACCTTC. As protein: CAWSDNKNYGYTF.

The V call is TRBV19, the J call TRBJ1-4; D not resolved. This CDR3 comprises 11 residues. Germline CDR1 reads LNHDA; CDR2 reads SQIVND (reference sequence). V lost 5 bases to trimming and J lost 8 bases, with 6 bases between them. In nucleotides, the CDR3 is TGTGCCAGTAGTTCAAGGGAAAAACTGTTTTTT. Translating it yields CASSSREKLFF.

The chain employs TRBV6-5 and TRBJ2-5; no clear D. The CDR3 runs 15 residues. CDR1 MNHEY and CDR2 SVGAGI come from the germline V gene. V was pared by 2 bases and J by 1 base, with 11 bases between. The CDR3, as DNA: TGTGCCAGCAGTTACCAATGGACGGTCCAAGAGACCCAGTACTTC. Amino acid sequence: CASSYQWTVQETQYF.